The T cell receptor (beta chain) described here comes from a study of blood T cell repertoires in COVID-19. In the study overall: COVID-19 samples collected from the United States, Italy and Spain covered acute and convalescent phases.

Profiled with immunoSEQ multiplex PCR; TCRdb holds only in-frame clones, not every one. The sample lists about 250,000 clones; approximately 85% were seen once. CDR3 length equals 11 residues. CDR1 and CDR2 from the germline V gene are SGHRS and YFSETQ. V was pared by 0 bases and J by 5 bases, with 3 bases between. The sequenced material came from PBMCs or T cells enriched from blood (not recorded which). The clonotype comes from a woman aged 25 to 39 who had recovered from COVID-19. The J gene is TRBJ2-7, the V gene TRBV5-1; D call uncertain. The CDR3 DNA follows: TGCGCCAGCAGCTTGGGTAACGAGCAGTACTTC. It specifies CASSLGNEQYF.